This T cell receptor beta chain was captured in a study of identical twins. With 2 bases removed from V and 7 bases from J, the gap between germline ends came to 12 bases. This CDR3 is 13 amino acids long. This clonotype was picked up a small number of times. TCRdb used MiXCR to reprocess the 5' RACE reads, holding one entry per CDR3 protein. The sample shows approximately 500,000 distinct CDR3 sequences, 13% to 15% of them seen only once. The sample was also linked to a second study, of yellow fever vaccine responses in identical twins.

Sequencing was carried out using CD4+ T cells sorted from blood. The TCR was taken from a woman between 18 and 29 years old in good health. V usage is TRBV12-3 or TRBV12-4 and J usage is TRBJ2-7, with a weak D call TRBD1 (5 bases). This CDR3 reads CASSLRGPGEQYF. CDR3 sequence (DNA): TGTGCCAGCAGTTTAAGGGGCCCTGGTGAGCAGTACTTC.